The clone carrying this TCR beta chain was seen only a few times. Its antigen is currently unknown. Isolated per sample were at least 6 million PBMCs. These data belong to a study of blood T cells in healthy people across ages. Study results and caveats: Any conclusive comparison of naive versus antigen-experienced cells was prevented by using unsorted PBMCs. There were more naive CD4+ cells and higher diversity in long-lived donors than in aged donors.

A sample-barcoded 5' primer and a J-beta primer mix were used in a second PCR of roughly 6 to 11 cycles. TCRdb used MiXCR to reprocess the 5' RACE reads, holding one entry per CDR3 protein. Of roughly 1.5 million distinct CDR3 sequences detected, 35% to 45% appear once; the ten largest clones hold under 5%. The source is a young woman in good health. The source material was blood.

The CDR3: CASSLSPTSGSGETQYF. Here the CDR3 DNA reads TGTGCCAGCAGTTTATCCCCGACTAGCGGGAGTGGGGAGACCCAGTACTTC. V is TRBV27 and J is TRBJ2-5; the match to TRBD2 covers 12 bases. This CDR3 region has 17 residues. J gave up 5 bases and V 0 bases, and 7 bases lay outside the gene matches. Germline V gives CDR1 MNHEY, CDR2 SMNVEV (reference sequence).